The text below deals with one T cell receptor beta chain. These data are taken from a study of cytomegalovirus exposure and HLA in healthy donors. The CDR3 runs to 15 residues. Germline V lookup: CDR1 MRHNA, CDR2 SNTAGT. Trimming cost V 2 bases and J 5 bases; bases outside gene matches: 7. Primers included in the PCR were 60 Vbeta and 13 Jbeta primers. The table came from immunoSEQ multiplex PCR; TCRdb's copy has only in-frame clones and leaves some out. The sample has some 95,000 clones; 67% are singletons. The sequencing input was PBMCs. The chain combines TRBV6-4 with TRBJ2-3; TRBD2 matches 7 bases. The sequence was obtained from a man younger than 40 in good health and CMV-seronegative. CDR3: CASSDRAGAGDTQYF. The CDR3 region has the DNA TGTGCCAGCAGTGACCGGGCGGGAGCTGGAGATACGCAGTATTTT.